This record covers a single TCR beta chain. The data originate from a study of blood T cell repertoires in COVID-19. Turning to the study itself: Italy, Spain and the United States were the sources of the convalescent and acute COVID-19 samples. PBMCs, B-cell-depleted T cells, or T cells provided the cDNA or gDNA that made up the material.

Germline values: CDR1 SGHDN, CDR2 FVKESK. The CDR3 extends over 15 amino acids. V dropped 0 bases and J dropped 3 bases, with 9 bases sitting between them. Authors' processing steps: Reference gene primers were amplified, and this amplification served to estimate nucleated cell counts. Assay used: immunoSEQ multiplex PCR; TCRdb lists only in-frame clones, some missing. From that table come the V and J calls and clone size; the DNA was used to work out D and trimming. The profile covers around 30,000 clones, with around 86% appearing a single time and roughly 13% taken by the ten largest. The sample taken for sequencing was peripheral blood. The gene calls are TRBV14 and TRBJ1-3, with TRBD1 as a possible D gene (6 bases). The clonotype originates from a man in his 60s with active COVID-19. The DNA of the CDR3 is TGTGCCAGCAGCCAAGACAGGGGTTTTGGAAACACCATATATTTT. Translated, it gives CASSQDRGFGNTIYF.